This TCR beta chain was sequenced in a study of blood T cells in healthy people across ages (dated by TCRdb to 2015 to 2017). With regard to the full study: In model experiments, template switching captured about one uniquely barcoded TCR beta cDNA molecule for every two T cells. Age-related changes in TCR beta repertoire diversity were measured in the study by deep sequencing normalized with unique cDNA molecular identifiers. The donors were divided into four age groups: young (average roughly 15 years), middle-aged (about 41), aged (approximately 62) and long-lived (about 90). Donors of different ages were randomly distributed across sequencing lanes to avoid experimental bias. Using the same blood draw, the study looked at two additional independent replicas of 1 million unique cDNA reads for two donors, one aged 18 to 29 and the other aged 80 or older.

Results the study describes overall, beyond this receptor: A strong correlation was found between observed TCR beta diversity and the percentage of naive T cells measured by flow cytometry. Estimates of total diversity based on one million sequenced T cells were regarded as lower bounds and as underestimates. Compared with the aged group, the long-lived group had more naive CD4+ T cells, fewer expanded clones and increased TCR diversity, a pattern suggesting age selection. Because the CMV infection status of the donors was unknown, age-related changes in expanded clonotypes may potentially have been confounded. Because profiling used bulk unsorted PBMCs, naive and antigen-experienced compartments could not be compared conclusively. As age increased, observed TCR beta diversity per million T cells dropped in a roughly linear way, and a significant reduction was already evident by age 40.

The donors were around 39 Caucasian individuals from Russia, aged roughly 6 to 90 years, who were systemically healthy. About 10 milliliters of peripheral blood were drawn from each donor into EDTA-treated Vacutainer tubes. PBMCs were isolated by Ficoll-Paque density-gradient centrifugation, with at least 7 million obtained per sample. Total RNA was extracted from PBMCs with Trizol reagent, with at least 6 micrograms obtained per sample. For every donor, flow cytometry on a PBMC aliquot measured the percentage of naive CD45RAhigh/CD27high T cells. Library preparation employed 5' RACE. For sequencing, an Illumina HiSeq 2500 was employed. The second PCR ran for about 7 to 11 cycles and used a J-beta primer mix along with a sample-barcoded 5' primer. A template-switch 5' adaptor carrying 12 random nucleotides introduced a unique molecular identifier onto each TCR beta cDNA molecule. Each sample yielded at least 2.5 million CDR3-containing paired-end reads. All of the RNA was converted into first-strand cDNA using the Mint cDNA synthesis kit, with a TRBC-specific oligonucleotide serving as the primer. After uracil-DNA glycosylase treatment, a first 18-cycle PCR used universal primers M1SS and BC2_uni_R on all cDNA. As for the authors' bioinformatics: Normalization of each sample was performed by random selection of 1 million high-quality reads, each carrying a distinct molecular identifier. Instead of being binned into consensus sequences, reads that shared molecular identifiers were thrown out. CDR3 identification, clonotype clustering and error correction used MiTCR with a Q25 quality threshold and the strictest error-elimination algorithm. Lower-bound total TCR beta diversity was estimated with a nonparametric unseen species model using Euler transformation. Through fastp at Q25 and MiXCR, TCRdb rebuilt clones from the public reads, retaining in-frame beta chains. Rows are unified per CDR3 protein, each entry keeping the most common DNA and genes. The authors' filters were not applied to this entry. The sample table records 1.5 million to 2 million distinct CDR3 sequences; 49% of these occur just once. The ten top clones hold roughly 2.1% of the sample.

From the cysteine through the phenylalanine, the CDR3 covers 14 amino acids. Only CDR3 DNA remains: 42 bases, in frame from the first base. The germline V gene sets CDR1 to LGHNA and CDR2 to YNFKEQ. Trimming removed 0 bases from V and 3 bases from J, leaving 8 bases between the germline ends. A remark on this clonotype: The target of this receptor is not known. Base qualities are missing; no much larger clone stands one base away.

The sequence was obtained from a woman aged 35 to 49 in good health. The chain is made from TRBV4-2 and TRBJ1-2; no D segment can be confidently identified. The specimen sequenced was blood. The DNA sequence is as follows: TGTGCCAGCAGCCAAGAGTACTCAGACTATGGCTACACCTTC. Its protein product is CASSQEYSDYGYTF.